Only a few counts were recorded for the clone carrying this T cell receptor (beta chain). Antigen specificity is unknown. The sample belongs to a study of blood T cells in healthy people across ages. A sample-barcoded 5' primer and a J-beta primer mix were used in a second PCR of roughly 7 to 11 cycles. Each cDNA molecule was tagged by a template-switch adaptor with 12 random nucleotides. TCRdb ran MiXCR on the 5' RACE reads and lists one entry per CDR3 protein. The sample lists about 620,000 distinct CDR3 sequences; roughly 20% were seen once. Study outcomes and limitations: TCR beta diversity was tightly associated with the proportion of naive T cells.

The V gene end was trimmed by 0 bases and the J gene end by 1 base; junction bases not matched to a gene: 4. Per the germline V gene, CDR1 is LGHDT and CDR2 is YNNKEL (reference sequence). The CDR3 runs 17 residues. Per-sample PBMC isolation yielded at least 6 million cells. V usage is TRBV3-1 and J usage is TRBJ2-1; 9 nucleotides align to TRBD2. The sample was blood. The receptor comes from a man in his 70s in good health. The CDR3 here is CASSQDGLALSYNEQFF. CDR3 sequence (DNA): TGTGCCAGCAGCCAAGATGGACTAGCGCTTTCCTACAATGAGCAGTTCTTC.